The 2 T cell receptor beta chains in this list originate from one sample, sequenced in a study of control samples from healthy donors and cancer patients. Profiled with immunoSEQ multiplex PCR; TCRdb holds only in-frame clones, not every one. The top ten hold 1.5% to 2% of the sample, which has nearly 200,000 clones, roughly nine tenths seen once. The sample comprised blood. These receptor sequences come from a man aged 25-40 years in good health.

This clone was seen just once. The chain carries TRBV7-3 and TRBJ1-4; 11 bases match TRBD1. The CDR3 spans 14 residues. The ends lost 5 bases at V and 10 bases at J; junction bases unmatched: 6. CDR1 is SGHTA and CDR2 is FQGTGA in the germline V gene. Here the CDR3 reads CASSLGTGGAKLFF. The CDR3, as DNA: TGTGCCAGCAGCCTAGGGACAGGGGGTGCAAAACTGTTTTTT. Full variable domain (remainder filled in from reference TRBV7-3 and TRBJ1-4): GAGVSQTPSNKVTEKGKYVELRCDPISGHTALYWYRQSLGQGPEFLIYFQGTGAADDSGLPNDRFFAVRPEGSVSTLKIQRTERGDSAVYLCASSLGTGGAKLFFGSGTQLSVL.

To note about this clone: A read error may produce the germline difference seen at one junction end. This chain connects TRBV2 to TRBJ1-3, with D possibly being TRBD1 (6 bases). The CDR3 is 15 residues long. Germline V gene data show CDR1 as SNHLY and CDR2 as FYNNEI. The CDR3: CASREGQFSGNTIYF. DNA for the CDR3: TGTGCCAGCAGAGAAGGACAGTTCTCTGGAAACACCATATATTTT. Filled out from reference TRBV2 and TRBJ1-3, the complete variable domain reads EPEVTQTPSHQVTQMGQEVILRCVPISNHLYFYWYRQILGQKVEFLVSFYNNEISEKSEIFDDQFSVERPDGSNFTLKIRSTKLEDSAMYFCASREGQFSGNTIYFGEGSWLTVV.